The 20 T cell receptor beta chains reported below all come from one sample, sequenced in a study of Graves' ophthalmopathy and Graves' hyperthyroidism. Investigators amplified TCR beta CDR3 regions from RNA transcripts. HTBI-primed first-round RT-PCR preceded second-round multiplex PCR. TCRdb fed the multiplex PCR reads into MiXCR, producing one record per CDR3 protein. This sample carries around 520,000 distinct CDR3 sequences, less than 45% of them seen once, and the ten largest clones take about 4.2%. Sequencing was carried out using peripheral blood or thyroid tissue (not recorded which). The receptors here all came from an adult man with Graves' hyperthyroidism.

A single count supports this clonotype. The rearrangement joins TRBV24-1 to TRBJ2-3, with 10 bases aligning to TRBD2. J gave up 9 bases and V 3 bases, and 8 bases lay outside the gene matches. This CDR3 comprises 15 residues. Germline V gene sequence: CDR1 KGHDR, CDR2 SFDVKD. The CDR3: CATSDTGASGGTQYF. Here the CDR3 DNA reads TGTGCCACCAGTGATACCGGGGCTAGCGGGGGAACGCAGTATTTT.

This clonotype was counted ten times or more. The V and J genes are TRBV7-2 and TRBJ2-7, with TRBD2 identical over 9 bases. The CDR3 contains 16 residues. With 4 bases clipped from V and 6 bases from J, the junction kept 13 bases outside the gene matches. The V gene's germline CDR1 is SGHTA and CDR2 FQGNSA. In DNA form, the CDR3 reads TGTGCCAGCAGCTCCCCCAAGGCGGGAGGGCCGGGCGAGCAGTACTTC. The encoded protein is CASSSPKAGGPGEQYF.

The V and J genes are TRBV20-1 and TRBJ2-7, with 16 bases fitting TRBD2. Germline-derived CDR1 and CDR2 are DFQATT and SNEGSKA (reference sequence). This CDR3 has 13 amino acids. V lost 1 base, J lost 11 bases, and 2 bases stayed unmatched. CDR3 amino acids: CSARGGLAGGEYF. The DNA of the CDR3 is TGCAGTGCTAGAGGGGGACTAGCGGGAGGGGAGTACTTC.

The table lists this clonotype with many counts. The chain recombines TRBV20-1 with TRBJ1-1; D is possibly TRBD1 (6 bases). CDR1 DFQATT and CDR2 SNEGSKA come from the germline V gene (reference sequence). Trimming stripped 5 bases from V and 1 base from J, with 11 bases between. This CDR3 has 13 amino acids. CDR3 nucleotides: TGCAGTGCTTTACTGGACAGGAACACTGAAGCTTTCTTT. Its protein product is CSALLDRNTEAFF.

This clonotype was recorded at least ten times. The chain is built from TRBV7-9 and TRBJ2-7; unclear D gene. Looked up from germline, CDR1 is SEHNR and CDR2 is FQNEAQ (reference sequence). CDR3 length equals 14 residues. The V and J ends lost 2 bases and 7 bases respectively, with 15 bases between them. The CDR3 sequence: CASSLSSGRREQYF. The CDR3 DNA reads as TGTGCCAGCAGCTTAAGTTCCGGACGTCGGGAGCAGTACTTC.

This chain joins TRBV25-1 and TRBJ2-3; D is unclear. The CDR3 runs 14 residues. The ends were cut back, 1 base at V and 0 bases at J, with 5 bases in the middle. Germline-derived CDR1 and CDR2 are MGHDK and SYGVNS. The CDR3 loop reads CASSEWSSTDTQYF. DNA of the CDR3: TGTGCCAGCAGTGAATGGAGTAGCACAGATACGCAGTATTTT.

This clonotype was found many times. The chain combines TRBV7-6 with TRBJ2-7; D gene unclear. V was clipped by 5 bases and J by 2 bases, with 10 bases between them. The length of the CDR3 is 13 residues. Germline CDR1 SGHVS, CDR2 FNYEAQ. The CDR3 loop is CASSRGVPYEQYF. CDR3 coding DNA: TGTGCCAGCAGCCGAGGAGTCCCCTACGAGCAGTACTTC.

Of note for this clonotype: This may arise from a read error, as a much more abundant clone is one base away. The gene calls are TRBV4-3 and TRBJ2-7; no reliable D call. The germline gives CDR1 LGHNA, CDR2 YSLEER. The CDR3 runs to 15 residues. The CDR3 here is CASGQEIIGYYEQYF. The CDR3 DNA follows: TGCGCCAGCGGCCAAGAGATAATCGGTTACTACGAGCAGTACTTC.

The rearrangement uses TRBV3-1 and TRBJ2-7; 8 bases are shared with TRBD2. The V gene's germline CDR1 is LGHDT and CDR2 YNNKEL (reference sequence). This CDR3 has 15 amino acids. Trimming at V came to 6 bases and at J to 6 bases, leaving 13 bases not matched to a gene. DNA for the CDR3: TGTGCCAGCAGTTCCCTAGCGGGTTCTCTTGGCGAGCAGTACTTC. The encoded protein is CASSSLAGSLGEQYF.

In its sample, this clonotype was seen once. The chain has TRBV7-3 and TRBJ2-3, with TRBD2 matching over 13 bases. From germline, CDR1 is SGHTA and CDR2 FQGTGA. J gave up 1 base and V 6 bases, and 10 bases lay outside the gene matches. This CDR3 spans 18 amino acids. CDR3 nucleotide sequence: TGTGCCAGCAGTCCCGGACTAGCGGGAGATGATGGCACAGATACGCAGTATTTT. It translates to CASSPGLAGDDGTDTQYF. Together with reference TRBV7-3 and TRBJ2-3, the CDR3 gives the full variable domain: GAGVSQTPSNKVTEKGKYVELRCDPISGHTALYWYRQSLGQGPEFLIYFQGTGAADDSGLPNDRFFAVRPEGSVSTLKIQRTERGDSAVYLCASSPGLAGDDGTDTQYFGPGTRLTVL.

This clonotype was recorded at least ten times. The chain recombines TRBV19 with TRBJ1-3; D remains unclear. Between the trimmed V and J ends, which lost 5 bases and 0 bases, there was a span of 14 bases. This CDR3 has 16 residues. Per germline, CDR1 LNHDA and CDR2 SQIVND (reference sequence). CDR3 coding DNA: TGTGCCAGTAGTTGGACGCTTCAGAACTCTGGAAACACCATATATTTT. Protein product: CASSWTLQNSGNTIYF.

This chain joins TRBV3-1 and TRBJ1-2, with D hard to call. CDR3 length equals 14 residues. The V end lost 5 bases, the J end lost 9 bases, and 19 bases lay between the germline ends. Per the germline V gene, CDR1 is LGHDT and CDR2 is YNNKEL (reference sequence). The CDR3 coding sequence is TGTGCCAGCAGCACCCTCCGGACCTTCTTTTGCTACACCTTC. Protein product: CASSTLRTFFCYTF.

This clonotype was detected many times. The genes are TRBV9 and TRBJ1-5; 7 nucleotides align to TRBD1. Losses at the gene ends were 3 bases for V and 4 bases for J; bases not matched to a gene: 7. CDR3 length: 15 residues. CDR1 SGDLS and CDR2 YYNGEE come from the germline V gene. The CDR3 reads CASSADGTVNQPQHF. The CDR3, as DNA: TGTGCCAGCAGCGCGGATGGGACAGTTAATCAGCCCCAGCATTTT.

This clonotype was counted many times. The genes are TRBV10-3 and TRBJ1-5; D perhaps matches TRBD1 (5 bases). Looked up from germline, CDR1 is ENHRY and CDR2 is SYGVKD. V lost 0 bases, J lost 3 bases, and 15 bases lay in between. CDR3 size: 17 residues. The CDR3 reads CAISESGMQGPNQPQHF. The DNA of the CDR3 is TGTGCCATCAGTGAGTCGGGTATGCAGGGACCCAATCAGCCCCAGCATTTT.

The rearrangement links TRBV7-3 to TRBJ1-2; 9 nucleotides align to TRBD1. With V trimmed by 2 bases and J by 11 bases, 3 bases remained unmatched. The CDR3 is 12 amino acids. The germline gives CDR1 SGHTA, CDR2 FQGTGA. CDR3 sequence: CASSLSGQGYTF. The CDR3 bases are TGTGCCAGCAGCTTATCGGGACAGGGATACACCTTC.

This clonotype was found many times. The chain joins TRBV6-1 to TRBJ2-5; D not certain. This CDR3 region has 13 residues. Deletions cut 0 bases from V and 4 bases from J, with 6 bases between. The V gene's germline CDR1 is MNHNS and CDR2 SASEGT. The CDR3 nucleotides read TGTGCCAGCAGTGAAGCAGGATTAGAGACCCAGTACTTC. Its protein product is CASSEAGLETQYF.

The chain combines TRBV7-2 with TRBJ2-7; tentatively, D is TRBD1 (6 bases). The CDR3 consists of 12 residues. CDR1 and CDR2 (germline): SGHTA, FQGNSA. The V gene lost 5 bases and the J gene lost 7 bases, with 12 bases spanning the gap. The CDR3 reads CASSGTTGEQYF. CDR3 nucleotides: TGTGCCAGCAGCGGGACAACCGGGGAGCAGTACTTC.

This clonotype was counted only a few times. This chain links TRBV12-3 or TRBV12-4 with TRBJ1-1; D remains unclear. The CDR3 contains 14 residues. Trimming left V 3 bases short and J 1 base short, with 9 bases between. CDR3 sequence (DNA): TGTGCCAGCAGTTTTTTACAGAAGAACACTGAAGCTTTCTTT. Translated: CASSFLQKNTEAFF.

This chain connects TRBV7-4 to TRBJ1-4; D is perhaps TRBD1 (5 bases). The CDR3 loop spans 19 amino acids. Germline-derived CDR1 and CDR2 are SGHVT and SQSDAQ. V was shortened by 2 bases and J by 0 bases, with 19 bases between the two germline ends. The chain's CDR3 is CASSLRQDGGPTTNEKLFF. The CDR3 DNA sequence: TGTGCCAGCAGCTTACGGCAGGATGGGGGACCAACAACTAATGAAAAACTGTTTTTT.

This clonotype was detected many times. The chain links TRBV20-1 to TRBJ1-4, with 8 bases lining up with TRBD1. Germline V gene lookup returns CDR1 DFQATT and CDR2 SNEGSKA (reference sequence). With 1 base clipped from V and 4 bases from J, the junction kept 5 bases outside the gene matches. CDR3 length: 15 amino acids. The CDR3 sequence is CSARGRTGINEKLFF. CDR3 nucleotide sequence: TGCAGTGCTAGAGGAAGGACAGGGATTAATGAAAAACTGTTTTTT.